This is a list of T cell receptor beta chains from one sample in a study of cytotoxic CD8 clonotypes in ibrutinib-treated CLL. TCRdb keeps only in-frame clones here, not all; method: immunoSEQ multiplex PCR. Among 200,000 to 250,000 clones listed, 60% to 80% were seen once. Sequenced here: PBMCs, sampled after 12 months of ibrutinib treatment. The receptors come from a human donor with chronic lymphocytic leukemia. CDR3s include the opening cysteine and the closing phenylalanine or tryptophan. D genes are given only for firm matches. Clone size is stated in some rows and not others, as once, few, many or a class when expanded.

V,J,size,D,DNA,CDR3
TRBV18,TRBJ1-3,-,-,TGTGCCAGCTCACCTTACATCCACAGGACAGCTTCTGGAAACACCATATATTTT,CASSPYIHRTASGNTIYF
TRBV5-1,TRBJ1-1,-,-,TGCGCCAGCAGCTTGGGCGGGGGTAACACTGAAGCTTTCTTT,CASSLGGGNTEAFF
TRBV27,TRBJ1-1,few,TRBD1,TGTGCCAGCAGTTTAGAAGGGCAGGGGGTTAACACTGAAGCTTTCTTT,CASSLEGQGVNTEAFF
TRBV25-1,TRBJ2-3,-,-,TGTGCCAGCAGTGAATGGGGGGACCCCACAGATACGCAGTATTTT,CASSEWGDPTDTQYF
TRBV11-1,TRBJ1-1,-,-,TGTGCCAGCAGCTCCCGACGGATAGGGGAGTCTTTCTTT,CASSSRRIGESFF
TRBV7-2,TRBJ2-5,-,TRBD2,TGTGCCAGCAGCTCGAGGACTAGCCTTGCACTCGAGACCCAGTACTTC,CASSSRTSLALETQYF
TRBV6-5,TRBJ1-2,few,-,TGTGCCAGCAGTTACCTCGGACGTGGAGGTATCTATGGCTACACCTTC,CASSYLGRGGIYGYTF
TRBV27,TRBJ2-2,-,-,TGTGCCAGCAGAACCGGGATCCTCACCGGGGAGCTGTTTTTT,CASRTGILTGELFF
TRBV5-6,TRBJ2-3,-,TRBD2,TGTGCCAGCAGCTTAATGCGGGAGGGCCGTAGTAGCACAGATACGCAGTATTTT,CASSLMREGRSSTDTQYF
TRBV28,TRBJ1-5,-,TRBD1,TGTGCCAGCAGTTTATTGGGACAGGCCAATCAGCCCCAGCATTTT,CASSLLGQANQPQHF
TRBV6-5,TRBJ1-5,-,TRBD1,TGTGCCAGCACCTTAACAGGGGGCGGTCAGCCCCAGCATTTT,CASTLTGGGQPQHF
TRBV15,TRBJ1-3,-,TRBD1,TGTGCCACCAGCATGGGACAGGGCGTAAACACCATATATTTT,CATSMGQGVNTIYF
TRBV4-1,TRBJ2-5,-,TRBD2,TGCGCCAGCAGCCATGGACTAGCGGGAGGGCGGGAGACCCAGTACTTC,CASSHGLAGGRETQYF
TRBV7-2,TRBJ2-7,-,TRBD1,TGTGCCAGCAGCTTGCAGACAGGGCCCTACGAGCAGTACTTC,CASSLQTGPYEQYF
TRBV19,TRBJ2-3,-,-,TGTGCCAGTATTAGCGGCACAGATACGCAGTATTTT,CASISGTDTQYF
TRBV5-4,TRBJ2-5,-,-,TGTGCCAGCAGCTTGGGACAGCGTCAAGAGACCCAGTACTTC,CASSLGQRQETQYF
TRBV6-5,TRBJ1-4,few,-,TGTGCCAGCAGCCAAGGACAGACAACTAATGAAAAACTGTTTTTT,CASSQGQTTNEKLFF
TRBV7-2,TRBJ2-7,once,TRBD2,TGTGCCAGCGCATTGGCTAGCGGTTCCTACGAGCAGTACTTC,CASALASGSYEQYF
TRBV29-1,TRBJ2-1,-,TRBD2,TGCAGCGTTGAAGATGGCCTAGCGGGTAACGAGCAGTTCTTC,CSVEDGLAGNEQFF
TRBV7-3,TRBJ1-2,-,TRBD1,TGTGCCAGCAGCAGGGGGCATGGGTATGGCTACACCTTC,CASSRGHGYGYTF
TRBV19,TRBJ1-1,-,TRBD1,TGTGCCAGTAGTAAGGACAGGGAAGGGACTGAAGCTTTCTTT,CASSKDREGTEAFF
TRBV7-2,TRBJ1-2,-,TRBD1,TGTGCCAGCAGCTTATCTCGGACAGGGAGGAACTATGGCTACACCTTC,CASSLSRTGRNYGYTF
TRBV6-1,TRBJ1-4,-,-,TGTGCCAGCAGTGAAGGGGCGAAGGGGAGGGAAAAACTGTTTTTT,CASSEGAKGREKLFF
TRBV5-1,TRBJ1-2,few,-,TGCGCCAGCAGCTTGGCCGCGAACTATGGCTACACCTTC,CASSLAANYGYTF
TRBV30,TRBJ2-2,-,TRBD1,TGTGCCTGGGGGACAGGGGAAACCGGGGAGCTGTTTTTT,CAWGTGETGELFF
TRBV28,TRBJ1-2,few,-,TGTGCCAGCAGTTTATTTATCTATGGCTACACCTTC,CASSLFIYGYTF
TRBV5-1,TRBJ1-5,few,-,TGCGCCAGCAGCTTGGGGGACACCCATCAGCCCCAGCATTTT,CASSLGDTHQPQHF
TRBV20-1,TRBJ1-2,-,-,TGCAGTGCTAGAGAGGTCCGGGTCTACACCTTC,CSAREVRVYTF